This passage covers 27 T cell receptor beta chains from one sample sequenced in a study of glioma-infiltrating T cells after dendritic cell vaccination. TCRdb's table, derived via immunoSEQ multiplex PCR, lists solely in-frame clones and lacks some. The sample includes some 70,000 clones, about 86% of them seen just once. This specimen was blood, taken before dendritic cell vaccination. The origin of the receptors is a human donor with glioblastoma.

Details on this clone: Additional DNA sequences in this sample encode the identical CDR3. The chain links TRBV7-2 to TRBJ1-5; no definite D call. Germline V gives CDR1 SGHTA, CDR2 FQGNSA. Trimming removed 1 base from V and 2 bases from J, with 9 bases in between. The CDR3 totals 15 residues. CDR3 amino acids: CASSLDVSGNQPQHF. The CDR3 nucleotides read TGTGCCAGCAGCTTAGATGTTAGCGGCAATCAGCCCCAGCATTTT.

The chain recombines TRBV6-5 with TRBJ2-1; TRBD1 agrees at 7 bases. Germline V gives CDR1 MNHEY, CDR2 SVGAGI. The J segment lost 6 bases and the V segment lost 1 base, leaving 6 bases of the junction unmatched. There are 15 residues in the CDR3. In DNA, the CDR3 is TGTGCCAGCAGTTACTTGATAGGGGGCTCCAATGAGCAGTTCTTC. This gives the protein CASSYLIGGSNEQFF.

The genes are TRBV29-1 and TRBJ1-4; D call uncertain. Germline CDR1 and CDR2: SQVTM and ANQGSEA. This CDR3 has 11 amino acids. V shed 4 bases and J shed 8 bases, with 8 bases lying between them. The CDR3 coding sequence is TGCAGCGTTGGCTACAGCGAAAAACTGTTTTTT. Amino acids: CSVGYSEKLFF.

CDR3 nucleotides: TGCGCCAGCAGCCAAGACGCCAGAAGCATTCAGTACTTC. Residues: CASSQDARSIQYF. The chain joins TRBV4-1 to TRBJ2-4; D call uncertain. Trimming stripped 0 bases from V and 9 bases from J, with 9 bases between. Germline V gene data show CDR1 as MGHRA and CDR2 as YSYEKL. This CDR3 is 13 amino acids long.

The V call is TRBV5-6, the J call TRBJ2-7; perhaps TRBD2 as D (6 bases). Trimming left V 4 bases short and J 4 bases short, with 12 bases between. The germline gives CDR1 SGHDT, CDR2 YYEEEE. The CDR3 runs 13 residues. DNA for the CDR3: TGTGCCAGCAGCGGGGGGTACGGGTACGAGCAGTACTTC. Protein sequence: CASSGGYGYEQYF.

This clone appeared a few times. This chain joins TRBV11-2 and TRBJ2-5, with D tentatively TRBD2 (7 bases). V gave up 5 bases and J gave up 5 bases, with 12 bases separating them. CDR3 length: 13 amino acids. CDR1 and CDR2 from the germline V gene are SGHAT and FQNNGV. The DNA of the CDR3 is TGTGCCAGCAGCAGGGGGGGCCGGGAGACCCAGTACTTC. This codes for CASSRGGRETQYF.

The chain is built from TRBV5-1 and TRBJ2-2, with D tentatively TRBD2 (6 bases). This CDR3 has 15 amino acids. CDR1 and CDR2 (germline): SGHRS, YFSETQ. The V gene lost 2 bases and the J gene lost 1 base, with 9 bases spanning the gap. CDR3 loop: CASSFPRENTGELFF. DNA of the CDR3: TGCGCCAGCAGCTTCCCGCGGGAGAACACCGGGGAGCTGTTTTTT.

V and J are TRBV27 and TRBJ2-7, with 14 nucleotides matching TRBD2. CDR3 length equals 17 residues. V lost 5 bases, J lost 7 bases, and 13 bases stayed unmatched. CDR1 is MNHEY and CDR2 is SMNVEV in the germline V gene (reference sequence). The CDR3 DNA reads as TGTGCCAGCAGTCTCGGGACTAGCGGGGGAATTATTGGGGAGCAGTACTTC. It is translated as CASSLGTSGGIIGEQYF.

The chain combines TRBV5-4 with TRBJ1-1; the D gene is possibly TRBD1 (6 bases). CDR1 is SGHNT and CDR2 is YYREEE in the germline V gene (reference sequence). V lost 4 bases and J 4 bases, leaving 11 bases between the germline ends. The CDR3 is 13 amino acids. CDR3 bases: TGTGCCAGCAGCACACAGGGACCCACTGAAGCTTTCTTT. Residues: CASSTQGPTEAFF.

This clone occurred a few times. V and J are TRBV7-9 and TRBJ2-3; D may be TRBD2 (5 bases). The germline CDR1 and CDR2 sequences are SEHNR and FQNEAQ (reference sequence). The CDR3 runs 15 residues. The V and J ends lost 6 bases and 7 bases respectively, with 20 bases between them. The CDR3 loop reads CASRSRADSSYTQYF. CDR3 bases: TGTGCCAGCAGATCGCGGGCCGACTCTTCTTATACGCAGTATTTT. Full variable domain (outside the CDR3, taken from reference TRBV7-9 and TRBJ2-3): DTGVSQNPRHKITKRGQNVTFRCDPISEHNRLYWYRQTLGQGPEFLTYFQNEAQLEKSRLLSDRFSAERPKGSFSTLEIQRTEQGDSAMYLCASRSRADSSYTQYFGPGTRLTVL.

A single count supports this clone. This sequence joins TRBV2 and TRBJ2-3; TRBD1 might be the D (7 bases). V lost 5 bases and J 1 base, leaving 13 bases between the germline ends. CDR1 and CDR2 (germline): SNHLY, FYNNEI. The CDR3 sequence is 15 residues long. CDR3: CASSFDREGTDTQYF. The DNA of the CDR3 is TGTGCCAGCAGTTTTGACAGGGAGGGCACAGATACGCAGTATTTT. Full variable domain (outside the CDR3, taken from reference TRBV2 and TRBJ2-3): EPEVTQTPSHQVTQMGQEVILRCVPISNHLYFYWYRQILGQKVEFLVSFYNNEISEKSEIFDDQFSVERPDGSNFTLKIRSTKLEDSAMYFCASSFDREGTDTQYFGPGTRLTVL.

This CDR3 reads CASSEGSRFGQEQYF. The DNA for the CDR3 is TGTGCCAGCAGTGAAGGGTCGAGGTTCGGACAGGAGCAGTACTTC. The V call is TRBV6-1, the J call TRBJ2-7; a weak D match, TRBD1 (6 bases). Looked up from germline, CDR1 is MNHNS and CDR2 is SASEGT. Trimming pared 1 base from V and 7 bases from J, leaving 17 bases between. The CDR3 extends over 15 amino acids.

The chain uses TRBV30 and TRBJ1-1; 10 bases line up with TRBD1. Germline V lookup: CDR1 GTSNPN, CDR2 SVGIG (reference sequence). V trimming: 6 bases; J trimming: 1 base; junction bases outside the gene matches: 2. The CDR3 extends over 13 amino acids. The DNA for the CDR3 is TGTGCCTGCGGGGACAGGGGGAACACTGAAGCTTTCTTT. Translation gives CACGDRGNTEAFF. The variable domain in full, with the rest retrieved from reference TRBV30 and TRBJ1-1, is SQTIHQWPATLVQPVGSPLSLECTVEGTSNPNLYWYRQAAGRGLQLLFYSVGIGQISSEVPQNLSASRPQDRQFILSSKKLLLSDSGFYLCACGDRGNTEAFFGQGTRLTVV.

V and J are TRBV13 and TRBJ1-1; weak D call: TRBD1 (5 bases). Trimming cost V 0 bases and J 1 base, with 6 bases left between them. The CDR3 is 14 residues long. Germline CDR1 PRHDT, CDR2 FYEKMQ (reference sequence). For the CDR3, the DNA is TGTGCCAGCAGCTTAGGACAGGCGAACACTGAAGCTTTCTTT. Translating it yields CASSLGQANTEAFF.

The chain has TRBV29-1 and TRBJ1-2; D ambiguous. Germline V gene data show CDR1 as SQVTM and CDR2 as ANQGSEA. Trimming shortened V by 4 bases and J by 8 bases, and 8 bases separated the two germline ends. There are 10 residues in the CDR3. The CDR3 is CSVGGDGYTF. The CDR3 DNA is TGCAGCGTTGGGGGAGACGGCTACACCTTC.

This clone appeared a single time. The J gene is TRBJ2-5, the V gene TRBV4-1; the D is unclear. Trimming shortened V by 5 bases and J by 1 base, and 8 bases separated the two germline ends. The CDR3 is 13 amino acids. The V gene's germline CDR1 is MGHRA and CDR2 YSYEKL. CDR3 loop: CASSLVSQETQYF. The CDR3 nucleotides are TGCGCCAGCAGCTTGGTCAGCCAAGAGACCCAGTACTTC.

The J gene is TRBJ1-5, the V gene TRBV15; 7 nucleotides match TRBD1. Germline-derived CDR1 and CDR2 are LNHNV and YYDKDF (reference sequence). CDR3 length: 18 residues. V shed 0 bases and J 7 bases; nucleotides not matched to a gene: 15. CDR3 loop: CATSRDLPGQMSGQPQHF. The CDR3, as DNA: TGTGCCACCAGCAGAGACCTACCGGGACAGATGAGTGGGCAGCCCCAGCATTTT.

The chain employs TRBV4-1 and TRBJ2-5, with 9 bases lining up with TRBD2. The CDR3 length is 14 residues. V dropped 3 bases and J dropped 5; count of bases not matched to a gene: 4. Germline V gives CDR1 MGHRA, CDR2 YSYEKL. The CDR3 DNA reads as TGCGCCAGCAGCCATGGACTAGCGATGGAGACCCAGTACTTC. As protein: CASSHGLAMETQYF.

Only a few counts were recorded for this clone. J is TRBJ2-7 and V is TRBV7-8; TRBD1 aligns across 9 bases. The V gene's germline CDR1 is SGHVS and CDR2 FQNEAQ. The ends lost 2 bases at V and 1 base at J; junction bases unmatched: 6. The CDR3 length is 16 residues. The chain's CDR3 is CASSLTGTGSSYEQYF. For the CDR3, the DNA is TGTGCCAGCAGCTTAACGGGGACAGGGTCTTCCTACGAGCAGTACTTC.

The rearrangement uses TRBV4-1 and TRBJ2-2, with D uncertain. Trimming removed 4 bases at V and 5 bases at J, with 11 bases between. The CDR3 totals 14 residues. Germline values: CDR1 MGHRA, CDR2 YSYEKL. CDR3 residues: CASSPLRVTGELFF. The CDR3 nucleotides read TGCGCCAGCAGCCCCCTACGAGTTACCGGGGAGCTGTTTTTT.

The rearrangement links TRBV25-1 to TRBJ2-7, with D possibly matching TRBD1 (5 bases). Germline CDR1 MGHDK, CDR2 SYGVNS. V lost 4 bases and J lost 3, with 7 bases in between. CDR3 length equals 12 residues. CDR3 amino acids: CASSGGRYEQYF. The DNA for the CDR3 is TGTGCCAGCAGTGGGGGCCGCTACGAGCAGTACTTC.

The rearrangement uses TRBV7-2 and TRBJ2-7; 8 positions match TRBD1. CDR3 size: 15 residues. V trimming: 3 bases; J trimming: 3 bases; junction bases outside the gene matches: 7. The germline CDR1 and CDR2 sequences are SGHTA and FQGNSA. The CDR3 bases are TGTGCCAGCAGCTTCTACACCGGGACAGGCTACGAGCAGTACTTC. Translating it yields CASSFYTGTGYEQYF.

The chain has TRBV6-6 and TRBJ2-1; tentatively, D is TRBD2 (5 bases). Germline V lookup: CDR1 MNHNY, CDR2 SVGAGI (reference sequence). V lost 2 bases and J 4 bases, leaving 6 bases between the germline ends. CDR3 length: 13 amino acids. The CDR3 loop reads CASSYPGYNEQFF. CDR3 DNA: TGTGCCAGCAGTTACCCGGGGTACAATGAGCAGTTCTTC.

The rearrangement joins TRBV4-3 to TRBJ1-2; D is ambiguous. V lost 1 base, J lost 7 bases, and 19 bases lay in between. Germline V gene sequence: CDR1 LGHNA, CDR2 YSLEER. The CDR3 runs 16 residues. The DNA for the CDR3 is TGCGCCAGCAGCCAAGTTATATCGGTGGAGGGTTCTGGCTACACCTTC. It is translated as CASSQVISVEGSGYTF.

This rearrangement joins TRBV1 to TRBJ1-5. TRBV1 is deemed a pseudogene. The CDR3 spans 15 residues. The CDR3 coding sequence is TGCACCAGCAGCCAAGTAAGACTTAGCAATCAGCCCCAGCATTTT. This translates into CTSSQVRLSNQPQHF.

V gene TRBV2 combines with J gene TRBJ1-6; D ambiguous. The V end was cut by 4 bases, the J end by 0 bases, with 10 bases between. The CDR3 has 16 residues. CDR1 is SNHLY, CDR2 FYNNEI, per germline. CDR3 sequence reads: CASSARESSYNSPLHF. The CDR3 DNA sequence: TGTGCCAGCAGTGCCCGTGAGAGCTCCTATAATTCACCCCTCCACTTT.

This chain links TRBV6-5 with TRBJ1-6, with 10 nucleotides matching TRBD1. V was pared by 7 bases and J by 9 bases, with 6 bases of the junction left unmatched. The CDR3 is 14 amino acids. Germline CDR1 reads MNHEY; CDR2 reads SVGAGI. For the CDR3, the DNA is TGTGCCAGCACCATGACAGGGGGCGGTTCACCCCTCCACTTT. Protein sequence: CASTMTGGGSPLHF.